This is a list of T cell receptor beta chains from one sample in a study of CD8+ T cells in alopecia areata. TCRdb keeps only in-frame clones here, not all; method: immunoSEQ multiplex PCR. The table shows about 130,000 clones, with approximately 58% occurring only once. Specimen: CD4+ T cells sorted from blood, collected at week 0. Receptors were obtained from a human donor with alopecia areata. Each CDR3 is given with its conserved first and last residue. D genes are given only for firm matches. Some rows mark clone size as missing; the rest say once, few, many or name a class of expanded clone.

v_call,j_call,d_call,clone_size,cdr3_nt,cdr3_aa
TRBV9,TRBJ1-2,NA,NA,TGTGCCAGCAGCGTAAGTTCAGGGTATGGCTACACCTTC,CASSVSSGYGYTF
TRBV2,TRBJ2-1,TRBD1,few,TGTGCCAGCAGTGACCTGACAGGGAGCTCCTACAATGAGCAGTTCTTC,CASSDLTGSSYNEQFF
TRBV5-4,TRBJ2-3,NA,NA,TGTGCCAGCAGCTTGGACGGGGGGCGCGGCACAGATACGCAGTATTTT,CASSLDGGRGTDTQYF
TRBV4-2,TRBJ2-5,TRBD1,NA,TGTGCCAGCAGGATCTTGGACAGGGAGCACGAGACCCAGTACTTC,CASRILDREHETQYF
TRBV27,TRBJ2-7,TRBD2,once,TGTGCCAGCAGCCTGTATGGGTGGACTAGCTCCTACGAGCAGTACTTC,CASSLYGWTSSYEQYF
TRBV5-1,TRBJ2-3,NA,NA,TGCGCCAGCAGCCTGACAGTGGAGAGCACAGATACGCAGTATTTT,CASSLTVESTDTQYF
TRBV5-4,TRBJ1-2,NA,NA,TGTGCCAGCAGCTTAACAGGCCCCGACTATGGCTACACCTTC,CASSLTGPDYGYTF
TRBV5-1,TRBJ2-7,TRBD2,NA,TGCGCCAGCAGCTTGGGAGCGGGACCGTCCTACGAGCAGTACTTC,CASSLGAGPSYEQYF
TRBV18,TRBJ2-4,NA,NA,TGTGCCAGCTCACCGGGACGTTCGGCGGACATTCAGTACTTC,CASSPGRSADIQYF
TRBV28,TRBJ1-1,TRBD1,few,TGTGCCAGCAGTACCGACAGGGAGAACACTGAAGCTTTCTTT,CASSTDRENTEAFF
TRBV4-1,TRBJ1-1,TRBD1,NA,TGCGCCAGCAGCCCTTTGGGACAGGGCGGCACTGAAGCTTTCTTT,CASSPLGQGGTEAFF
TRBV7-8,TRBJ2-5,NA,NA,TGTGCCAGCAGCTTGGATTGGGAGACCCAGTACTTC,CASSLDWETQYF
TRBV5-1,TRBJ2-7,TRBD1,NA,TGCGCCAGCACCCCGGACAGGTCGAGATACGAGCAGTACTTC,CASTPDRSRYEQYF
TRBV18,TRBJ1-3,TRBD1,once,TGTGCCAGCTCACCCTGGACAGGTTTGGGCCACACCATATATTTT,CASSPWTGLGHTIYF
TRBV29-1,TRBJ2-1,TRBD2,few,TGCAGCGTTGAATTGGGACTAGCGGGGGGCAGCTCCTACAATGAGCAGTTCTTC,CSVELGLAGGSSYNEQFF
TRBV14,TRBJ1-2,NA,NA,TGTGCCAGCAGCCCGATGTCGGGACGGTCCTATGGCTACACCTTC,CASSPMSGRSYGYTF
TRBV2,TRBJ2-1,TRBD2,NA,TGTGCCAGCAGTGAAACTTTAGGGACTAGCAATGAGCAGTTCTTC,CASSETLGTSNEQFF
TRBV18,TRBJ1-5,NA,NA,TGTGCCAGTTCCCTGGCCGCGCCTAATCAGCCCCAGCATTTT,CASSLAAPNQPQHF
TRBV2,TRBJ2-3,NA,NA,TGTGCCAGCAGTGCCGGTTCCTACACAGATACGCAGTATTTT,CASSAGSYTDTQYF